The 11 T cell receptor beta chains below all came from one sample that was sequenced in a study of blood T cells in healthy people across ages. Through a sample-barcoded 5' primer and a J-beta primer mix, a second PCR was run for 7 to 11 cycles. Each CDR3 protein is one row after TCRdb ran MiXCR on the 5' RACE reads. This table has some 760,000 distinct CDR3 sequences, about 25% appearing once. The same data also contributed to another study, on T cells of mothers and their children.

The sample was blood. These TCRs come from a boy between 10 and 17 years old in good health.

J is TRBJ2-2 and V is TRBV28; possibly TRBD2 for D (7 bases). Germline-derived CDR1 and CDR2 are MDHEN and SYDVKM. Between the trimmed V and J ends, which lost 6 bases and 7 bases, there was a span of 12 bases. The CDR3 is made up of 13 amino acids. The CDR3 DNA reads TGTGCCAGCAGACACAGGGAGGGCGGGGAGCTGTTTTTT. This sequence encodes CASRHREGGELFF.

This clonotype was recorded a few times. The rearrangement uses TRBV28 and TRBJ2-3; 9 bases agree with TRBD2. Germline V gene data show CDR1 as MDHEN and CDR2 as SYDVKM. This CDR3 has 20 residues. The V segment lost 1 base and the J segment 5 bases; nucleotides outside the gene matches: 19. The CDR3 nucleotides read TGTGCCAGCAGTTTATTTCTGCGGGAGGGTAAACCCGTACCCCAAGATACGCAGTATTTT. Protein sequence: CASSLFLREGKPVPQDTQYF.

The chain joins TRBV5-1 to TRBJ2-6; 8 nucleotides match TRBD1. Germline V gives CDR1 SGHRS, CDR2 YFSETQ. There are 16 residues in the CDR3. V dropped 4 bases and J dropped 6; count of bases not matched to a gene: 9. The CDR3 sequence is CASSLTDRGAANVLTF. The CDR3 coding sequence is TGCGCCAGCAGCCTGACCGACAGGGGTGCGGCCAACGTCCTGACTTTC. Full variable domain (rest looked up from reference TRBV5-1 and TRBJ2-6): KAGVTQTPRYLIKTRGQQVTLSCSPISGHRSVSWYQQTPGQGLQFLFEYFSETQRNKGNFPGRFSGRQFSNSRSEMNVSTLELGDSALYLCASSLTDRGAANVLTFGAGSRLTVL.

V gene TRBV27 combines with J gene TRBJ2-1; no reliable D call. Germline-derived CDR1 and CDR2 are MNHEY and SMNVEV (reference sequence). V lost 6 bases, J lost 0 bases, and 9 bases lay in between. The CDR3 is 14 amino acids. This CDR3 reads CASSPMSSYNEQFF. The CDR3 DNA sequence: TGTGCCAGCAGCCCAATGTCCTCCTACAATGAGCAGTTCTTC.

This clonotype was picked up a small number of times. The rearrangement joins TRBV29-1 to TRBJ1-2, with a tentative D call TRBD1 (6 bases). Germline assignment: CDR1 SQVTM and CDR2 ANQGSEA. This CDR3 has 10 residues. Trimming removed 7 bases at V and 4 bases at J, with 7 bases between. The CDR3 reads CSAGAYGYTF. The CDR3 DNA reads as TGCAGCGCGGGGGCCTATGGCTACACCTTC.

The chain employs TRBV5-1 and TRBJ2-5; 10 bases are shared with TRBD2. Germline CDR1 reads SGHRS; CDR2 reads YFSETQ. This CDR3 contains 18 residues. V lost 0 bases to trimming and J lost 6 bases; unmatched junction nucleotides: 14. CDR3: CASSLDVGASGSQKTQYF. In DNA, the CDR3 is TGCGCCAGCAGCTTGGATGTGGGGGCTAGCGGGAGCCAGAAGACCCAGTACTTC. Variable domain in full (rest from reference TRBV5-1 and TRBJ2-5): KAGVTQTPRYLIKTRGQQVTLSCSPISGHRSVSWYQQTPGQGLQFLFEYFSETQRNKGNFPGRFSGRQFSNSRSEMNVSTLELGDSALYLCASSLDVGASGSQKTQYFGPGTRLLVL.

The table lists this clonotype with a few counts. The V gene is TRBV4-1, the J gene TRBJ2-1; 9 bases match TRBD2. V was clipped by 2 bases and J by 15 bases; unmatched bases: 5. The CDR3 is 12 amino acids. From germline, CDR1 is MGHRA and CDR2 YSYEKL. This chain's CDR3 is CASSQQREELFF. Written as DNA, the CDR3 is TGCGCCAGCAGCCAACAGCGGGAGGAGTTGTTCTTC.

CDR3 in DNA: TGTGCCAGCAGCTTAATGTATCCGGGACAGGCCAGCTACGAGCAGTACTTC. This gives the protein CASSLMYPGQASYEQYF. The rearrangement links TRBV7-9 to TRBJ2-7; 8 nucleotides match TRBD1. Germline loops: CDR1 SEHNR, CDR2 FQNEAQ (reference sequence). After removal of 2 bases from V and 3 bases from J, the junction contained 12 bases not matched to a gene. The CDR3 runs to 17 residues.

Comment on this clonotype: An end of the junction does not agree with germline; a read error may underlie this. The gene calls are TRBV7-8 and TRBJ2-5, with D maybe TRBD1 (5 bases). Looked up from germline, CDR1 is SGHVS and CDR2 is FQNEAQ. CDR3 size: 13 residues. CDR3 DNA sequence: TGTGCCAGCAGCTTAGCGGGCAGCCCCAAGGGGAACTTC. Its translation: CASSLAGSPKGNF. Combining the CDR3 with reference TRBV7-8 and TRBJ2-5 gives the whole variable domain GAGVSQSPRYKVAKRGQDVALRCDPISGHVSLFWYQQALGQGPEFLTYFQNEAQLDKSGLPSDRFFAERPEGSVSTLKIQRTQQEDSAVYLCASSLAGSPKGNFGPGTRLLVL.

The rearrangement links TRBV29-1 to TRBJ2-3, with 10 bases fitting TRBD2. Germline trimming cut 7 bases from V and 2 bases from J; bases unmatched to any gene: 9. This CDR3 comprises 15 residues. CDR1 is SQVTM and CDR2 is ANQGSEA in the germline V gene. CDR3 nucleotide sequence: TGCAGCGCAAACCTAGCGGGGGCGCACACAGATACGCAGTATTTT. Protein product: CSANLAGAHTDTQYF.

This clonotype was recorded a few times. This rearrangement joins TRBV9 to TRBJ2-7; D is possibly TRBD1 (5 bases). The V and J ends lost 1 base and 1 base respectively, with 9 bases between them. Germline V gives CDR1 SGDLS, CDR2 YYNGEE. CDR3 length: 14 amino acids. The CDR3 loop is CASSVNQGSYEQYF. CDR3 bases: TGTGCCAGCAGCGTAAATCAGGGATCCTACGAGCAGTACTTC.